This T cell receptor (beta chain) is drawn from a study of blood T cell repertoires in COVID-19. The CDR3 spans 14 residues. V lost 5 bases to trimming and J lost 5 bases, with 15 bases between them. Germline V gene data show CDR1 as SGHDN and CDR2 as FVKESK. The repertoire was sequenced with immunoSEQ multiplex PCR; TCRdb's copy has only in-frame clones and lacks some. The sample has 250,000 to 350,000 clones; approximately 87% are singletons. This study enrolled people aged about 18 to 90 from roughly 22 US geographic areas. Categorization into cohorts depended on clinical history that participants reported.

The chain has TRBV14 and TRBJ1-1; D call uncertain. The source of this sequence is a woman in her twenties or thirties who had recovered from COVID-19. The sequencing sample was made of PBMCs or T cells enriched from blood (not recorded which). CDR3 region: CASSRPPEGTEAFF. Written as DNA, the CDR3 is TGTGCCAGCAGCAGACCACCGGAGGGAACTGAAGCTTTCTTT.